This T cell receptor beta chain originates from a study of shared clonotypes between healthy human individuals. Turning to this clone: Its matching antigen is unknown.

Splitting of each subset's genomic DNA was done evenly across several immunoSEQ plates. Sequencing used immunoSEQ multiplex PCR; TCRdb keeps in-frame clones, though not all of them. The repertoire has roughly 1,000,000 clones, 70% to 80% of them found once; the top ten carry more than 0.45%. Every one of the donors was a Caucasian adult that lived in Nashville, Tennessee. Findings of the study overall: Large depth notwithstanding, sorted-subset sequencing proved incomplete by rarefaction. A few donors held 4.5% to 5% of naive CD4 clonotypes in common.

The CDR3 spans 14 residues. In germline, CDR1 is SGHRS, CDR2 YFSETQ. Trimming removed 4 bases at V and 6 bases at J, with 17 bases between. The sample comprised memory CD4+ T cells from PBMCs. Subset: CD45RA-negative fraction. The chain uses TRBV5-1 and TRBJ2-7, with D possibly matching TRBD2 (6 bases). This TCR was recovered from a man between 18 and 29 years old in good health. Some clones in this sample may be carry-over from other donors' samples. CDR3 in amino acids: CASSPDGRESEQYF. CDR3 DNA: TGCGCCAGCAGCCCCGACGGCCGGGAGTCCGAGCAGTACTTC. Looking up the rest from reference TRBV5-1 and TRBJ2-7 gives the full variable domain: KAGVTQTPRYLIKTRGQQVTLSCSPISGHRSVSWYQQTPGQGLQFLFEYFSETQRNKGNFPGRFSGRQFSNSRSEMNVSTLELGDSALYLCASSPDGRESEQYFGPGTRLTVT.